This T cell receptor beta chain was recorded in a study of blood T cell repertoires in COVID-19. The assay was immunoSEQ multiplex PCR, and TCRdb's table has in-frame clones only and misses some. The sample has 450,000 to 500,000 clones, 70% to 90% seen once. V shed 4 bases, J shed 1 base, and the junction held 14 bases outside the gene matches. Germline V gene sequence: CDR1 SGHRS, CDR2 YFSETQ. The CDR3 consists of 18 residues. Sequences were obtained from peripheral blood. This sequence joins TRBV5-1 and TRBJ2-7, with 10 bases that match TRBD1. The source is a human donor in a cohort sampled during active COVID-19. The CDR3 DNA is TGCGCCAGCAGCCCCGGACAGGGGGGAGGGATGGGGTCCTACGAGCAGTACTTC. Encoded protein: CASSPGQGGGMGSYEQYF.